This T cell receptor (beta chain) was sequenced for a study of blood T cell repertoires in COVID-19 (dated by TCRdb to the early 2020s). Turning to the overall study: The collaborator samples originated in the United States, Italy and Spain and spanned the acute and convalescent phases of COVID-19. The material from the prospective study consisted of cDNA or gDNA derived from T cells, B-cell-depleted T cells, or PBMCs. Subjects who had been exposed to COVID-19, were actively infected with it, or had recovered from it provided the deeply sampled blood TCRbeta repertoires that made up the dataset. The repertoires were released in a freely available public database meant as a resource for research on the immune response to SARS-CoV-2. The samples were drawn from two sources: the first 160 participants of the ongoing ImmuneRACE study, and over 950 subjects contributed by 6 global collaborators. Sample metadata almost always included a de-identified subject ID, COVID-19 status, age in years and sex. Where available, HLA class I and class II types were obtained from metadata supplied by the sample provider rather than from assay-based typing. Points the paper makes about the study in general: The amount of clinical and demographic metadata varied by source and participant and was provided uncurated.

This clone was found a few times. It lacks a known antigen. Base qualities are not at hand, and no much larger clone is one base apart. Another Seattle source contributed samples from volunteer blood donors who had recovered from COVID-19. Collaborating institutions collected whole blood in K2EDTA tubes following their own protocols. Collaborator samples were shipped for TCRbeta analysis as frozen whole blood, isolated PBMCs, or DNA extracted from either sample type. From cysteine to phenylalanine, the CDR3 is 13 amino acids long. The DNA shown is the 39-base CDR3, in frame from base 1. V drops 7 bases and J drops 6 bases, leaving 14 bases in between. TCRbeta CDR3 regions were amplified from genomic DNA using the immunoSEQ Assay, a bias-controlled multiplex PCR. As for the authors' bioinformatics: Within the assay, amplification of reference gene primers was used to estimate how many nucleated cells each sample contained. To quantify the absolute abundance of each unique TCRbeta CDR3 rearrangement, sequence reads were collapsed and filtered. For each sample, productive Simpson clonality was calculated as the square root of Simpson's diversity index over productive rearrangements. Entries here come from immuneACCESS through TCRdb and include only in-frame sequences with V and J called. Some clones fail to appear in such tables; in the studies checked, an unresolved V gene covers under half of the shortfall, and the cause of the remainder is unknown. Clone size and V and J calls were adopted from that table, with D and trimming inferred from the DNA. The sample yields some 150,000 clones; about 87% were counted once. Clones ranked in the top ten supply approximately 4.1% of the sample.

The TCR was taken from a woman aged 60-70 years who had recovered from COVID-19. Rearrangement joined TRBV12-3 or TRBV12-4 to TRBJ2-3; the best D guess is TRBD1, with 5 bases matching. The source material was peripheral blood. Read as DNA, the sequence is TGTGCCAGCATTTCCCAGGGTACCGATACGCAGTATTTT. Its amino acids are CASISQGTDTQYF.